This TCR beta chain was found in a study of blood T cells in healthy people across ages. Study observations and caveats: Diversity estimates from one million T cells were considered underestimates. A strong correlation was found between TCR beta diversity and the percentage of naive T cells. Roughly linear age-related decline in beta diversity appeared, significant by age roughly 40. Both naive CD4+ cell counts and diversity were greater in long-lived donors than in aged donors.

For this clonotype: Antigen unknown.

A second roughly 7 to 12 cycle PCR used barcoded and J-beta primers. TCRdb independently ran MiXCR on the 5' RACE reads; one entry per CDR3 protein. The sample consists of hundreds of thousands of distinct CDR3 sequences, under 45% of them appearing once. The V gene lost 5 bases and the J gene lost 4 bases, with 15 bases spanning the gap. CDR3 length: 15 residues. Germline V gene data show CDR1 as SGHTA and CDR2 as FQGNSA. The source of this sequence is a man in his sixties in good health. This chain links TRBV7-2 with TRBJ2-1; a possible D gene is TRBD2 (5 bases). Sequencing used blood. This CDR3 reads CASSLTADFYNEQFF. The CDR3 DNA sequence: TGTGCCAGCAGCCTCACAGCGGACTTTTACAATGAGCAGTTCTTC.